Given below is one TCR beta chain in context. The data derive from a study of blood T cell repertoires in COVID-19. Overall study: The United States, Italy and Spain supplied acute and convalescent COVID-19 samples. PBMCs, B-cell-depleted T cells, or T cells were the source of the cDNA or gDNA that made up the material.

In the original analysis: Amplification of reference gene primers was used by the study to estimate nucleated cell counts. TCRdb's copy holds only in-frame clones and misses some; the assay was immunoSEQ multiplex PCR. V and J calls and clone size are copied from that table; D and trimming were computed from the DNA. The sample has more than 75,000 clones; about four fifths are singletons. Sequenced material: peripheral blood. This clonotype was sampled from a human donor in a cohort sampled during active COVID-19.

In DNA, the CDR3 is TGTGCCAGCAGTTGGCGGGGCGGGAGGACCTTGAACTATGAGACCCAGTACTTC. This gives the protein CASSWRGGRTLNYETQYF. The chain joins TRBV28 to TRBJ2-5; 8 bases match TRBD2. After removal of 4 bases from V and 5 bases from J, the junction contained 18 bases not matched to a gene. CDR1 is MDHEN, CDR2 SYDVKM, per germline. The CDR3 covers 18 residues. The full variable domain, completed using reference TRBV28 and TRBJ2-5, is DVKVTQSSRYLVKRTGEKVFLECVQDMDHENMFWYRQDPGLGLRLIYFSYDVKMKEKGDIPEGYSVSREKKERFSLILESASTNQTSMYLCASSWRGGRTLNYETQYFGPGTRLLVL.